The 25 T cell receptor beta chains listed next were all sequenced from one sample in a study of blood T cell repertoires in COVID-19. Profiled with immunoSEQ multiplex PCR; TCRdb holds only in-frame clones, not every one. This table has more than 350,000 clones, 80% to 90% appearing once. The sequencing sample was made of peripheral blood. The receptors here all came from a woman younger than 45 with COVID-19, enrolled during active disease.

V is TRBV18 and J is TRBJ1-1; 10 nucleotides line up with TRBD1. The CDR3 has 14 amino acids. Germline V gene data show CDR1 as KGHSH and CDR2 as LQKENI. Trimming cost V 2 bases and J 7 bases; bases outside gene matches: 4. The CDR3: CASSPADRGREAFF. The CDR3 nucleotides are TGTGCCAGCTCACCAGCTGACAGGGGGCGTGAAGCTTTCTTT.

Only one count was recorded for this clone. DNA for the CDR3: TGTGCCAGCATGCCCGGACAGGGTAATTCACCCCTCCACTTT. This translates into CASMPGQGNSPLHF. The chain carries TRBV6-5 and TRBJ1-6; 8 positions match TRBD1. CDR1 is MNHEY and CDR2 is SVGAGI in the germline V gene. The CDR3 consists of 14 residues. The V and J ends lost 7 bases and 6 bases, in that order; junction bases with no gene match: 5.

The rearrangement joins TRBV11-2 to TRBJ2-1; D uncertain. Germline CDR1 and CDR2: SGHAT and FQNNGV. The germline V and J ends were trimmed by 1 base and 6 bases, with 10 bases remaining between them. The CDR3 has 14 amino acids. The CDR3 DNA reads TGTGCCAGCAGCTTAGTGCGAGGTCGCAATGAGCAGTTCTTC. Translated, it gives CASSLVRGRNEQFF. Full variable domain (missing parts from reference TRBV11-2 and TRBJ2-1): EAGVAQSPRYKIIEKRQSVAFWCNPISGHATLYWYQQILGQGPKLLIQFQNNGVVDDSQLPKDRFSAERLKGVDSTLKIQPAKLEDSAVYLCASSLVRGRNEQFFGPGTRLTVL.

This rearrangement joins TRBV5-6 to TRBJ2-2; TRBD2 agrees at 14 bases. The CDR3 sequence is 18 residues long. After removal of 6 bases from V and 1 base from J, the junction contained 8 bases not matched to a gene. Germline lookup yields CDR1 SGHDT and CDR2 YYEEEE. The CDR3 DNA reads as TGTGCCAGCACCCAACGCGGACTAGCGGGGGGGAACACCGGGGAGCTGTTTTTT. Its translation: CASTQRGLAGGNTGELFF.

The CDR3 DNA follows: TGTGCCAGCACCCTCGGGCTAGCGGGGGTGGAGACCCAGTACTTC. Protein: CASTLGLAGVETQYF. The chain joins TRBV5-6 to TRBJ2-5; 10 bases line up with TRBD2. The CDR3 is 15 residues long. Germline CDR1 and CDR2: SGHDT and YYEEEE. The J segment lost 5 bases and the V segment lost 6 bases, leaving 10 bases of the junction unmatched.

J is TRBJ2-1 and V is TRBV7-9; a weak D match, TRBD1 (7 bases). This CDR3 is built from 15 residues. Trimming stripped 5 bases from V and 3 bases from J, with 14 bases between. Germline CDR1 and CDR2: SEHNR and FQNEAQ (reference sequence). CDR3 sequence (DNA): TGTGCCAGCAGCGGCTCAGGGGGGATCTACAATGAGCAGTTCTTC. Translated: CASSGSGGIYNEQFF.

The chain links TRBV21-1 to TRBJ2-6; TRBD2 was called by the table and not checked on the DNA. TRBV21-1 represents a pseudogene. The CDR3 spans 13 residues. CDR3 nucleotides: TGTGCCAGCAGCAAAGGGACTACCCACGTCCTGACTTTC. This codes for CASSKGTTHVLTF.

The chain couples TRBV5-4 to TRBJ2-3; D is possibly TRBD2 (6 bases). The CDR3 is 15 residues long. Germline lookup yields CDR1 SGHNT and CDR2 YYREEE (reference sequence). The germline V and J ends were trimmed by 0 bases and 0 bases, with 8 bases remaining between them. The CDR3 spells CASSLASVSTDTQYF. Here the CDR3 DNA reads TGTGCCAGCAGCTTGGCTAGCGTAAGCACAGATACGCAGTATTTT. Complete variable domain (other parts from reference TRBV5-4 and TRBJ2-3): ETGVTQSPTHLIKTRGQQVTLRCSSQSGHNTVSWYQQALGQGPQFIFQYYREEENGRGNFPPRFSGLQFPNYSSELNVNALELDDSALYLCASSLASVSTDTQYFGPGTRLTVL.

This clone was seen more than once but under ten times. The V and J genes are TRBV5-4 and TRBJ1-1; D is unresolved. This CDR3 contains 15 residues. Deletions cut 4 bases from V and 2 bases from J, with 15 bases between. Germline V gives CDR1 SGHNT, CDR2 YYREEE (reference sequence). CDR3 DNA: TGTGCCAGCAGCGGCTTGGGCAGATACAACACTGAAGCTTTCTTT. It specifies CASSGLGRYNTEAFF.

The chain uses TRBV19 and TRBJ1-4; TRBD1 might be the D (5 bases). The germline gives CDR1 LNHDA, CDR2 SQIVND (reference sequence). There are 13 residues in the CDR3. V dropped 10 bases and J dropped 4 bases, with 13 bases sitting between them. The CDR3 nucleotides read TGTGCCACGAAGACAGCGATTAATGAAAAACTGTTTTTT. Protein sequence: CATKTAINEKLFF. Based on the CDR3 plus reference TRBV19 and TRBJ1-4, the full variable domain is DGGITQSPKYLFRKEGQNVTLSCEQNLNHDAMYWYRQDPGQGLRLIYYSQIVNDFQKGDIAEGYSVSREKKESFPLTVTSAQKNPTAFYLCATKTAINEKLFFGSGTQLSVL.

The chain has TRBV27 and TRBJ2-1; D perhaps matches TRBD2 (5 bases). Germline V gene sequence: CDR1 MNHEY, CDR2 SMNVEV (reference sequence). The CDR3 is 15 residues long. V lost 3 bases and J 4 bases, leaving 13 bases between the germline ends. CDR3 DNA sequence: TGTGCCAGCAGTTTTGCTGGACTGATGTACAATGAGCAGTTCTTC. This sequence encodes CASSFAGLMYNEQFF.

This chain links TRBV24-1 with TRBJ2-7, with TRBD1 as a possible D gene (6 bases). Germline V lookup: CDR1 KGHDR, CDR2 SFDVKD. V was clipped by 9 bases and J by 5 bases, with 16 bases between them. This CDR3 has 13 amino acids. This chain's CDR3 is CATGNQGWDEQYF. CDR3 coding DNA: TGTGCCACCGGCAACCAGGGGTGGGACGAGCAGTACTTC.

This CDR3 is CASSPLGRSGQPQHF. CDR3 DNA sequence: TGTGCCAGTAGTCCCCTAGGGAGGTCAGGTCAGCCCCAGCATTTT. The chain recombines TRBV19 with TRBJ1-5; D not certain. Germline CDR1 and CDR2: LNHDA and SQIVND (reference sequence). Trimming cost V 5 bases and J 6 bases, with 17 bases left between them. This CDR3 has 15 residues.

The chain combines TRBV3-1 (or the pseudogene TRBV3-2) with TRBJ2-7; a weak D match, TRBD2 (6 bases). This CDR3 is built from 17 residues. The ends were cut back, 5 bases at V and 4 bases at J, with 24 bases in the middle. From germline, CDR1 is LGHDT and CDR2 YNNKEL (reference sequence). CDR3 DNA: TGTGCCAGCAGCGCCGGGTTGGAGGGCGGGAATCAATACGAGCAGTACGTC. This encodes CASSAGLEGGNQYEQYV.

The chain has TRBV4-3 and TRBJ2-1; no definite D call. The CDR3 is made up of 14 amino acids. Germline V lookup: CDR1 LGHNA, CDR2 YSLEER. V gave up 0 bases and J gave up 10 bases, with 13 bases separating them. The CDR3 region is CASSQERSSREQFF. DNA of the CDR3: TGCGCCAGCAGCCAAGAACGCTCCTCGAGGGAGCAGTTCTTC.

The chain is built from TRBV21-1 and TRBJ2-3; the table's D call TRBD2 went unverified against the DNA. TRBV21-1 represents a pseudogene. CDR3 length: 19 amino acids. CDR3 coding DNA: TGTGCCAGCAGCAAAGCCCGACTAGCGGGAGATTCGGGCCCAGATACGCAGTATTTT. This translates into CASSKARLAGDSGPDTQYF.

The CDR3 is CASSPTDLNTEAFF. The CDR3 DNA reads TGTGCCAGCTCCCCGACAGACCTGAACACTGAAGCTTTCTTT. The chain recombines TRBV18 with TRBJ1-1, with D maybe TRBD1 (5 bases). V shed 6 bases and J shed 0 bases, with 11 bases lying between them. This CDR3 contains 14 residues. CDR1 is KGHSH and CDR2 is LQKENI in the germline V gene. Full variable domain (remainder filled in from reference TRBV18 and TRBJ1-1): NAGVMQNPRHLVRRRGQEARLRCSPMKGHSHVYWYRQLPEEGLKFMVYLQKENIIDESGMPKERFSAEFPKEGPSILRIQQVVRGDSAAYFCASSPTDLNTEAFFGQGTRLTVV.

The chain links TRBV15 to TRBJ1-5; 7 bases fit TRBD1. In germline, CDR1 is LNHNV, CDR2 YYDKDF (reference sequence). Trimming removed 0 bases from V and 3 bases from J; junction bases left unmatched: 11. This CDR3 region has 18 residues. CDR3: CATSRDRAGRGVNQPQHF. The CDR3 coding sequence is TGTGCCACCAGCAGAGATCGGGCGGGCAGGGGGGTCAATCAGCCCCAGCATTTT.

Written as DNA, the CDR3 is TGTGCCAGCAGCTCTACCTACGAGCAGTACTTC. Translation: CASSSTYEQYF. The rearrangement uses TRBV27 and TRBJ2-7; D unclear. CDR3 length: 11 residues. Germline V gene sequence: CDR1 MNHEY, CDR2 SMNVEV (reference sequence). The germline V and J ends were trimmed by 6 bases and 2 bases, with 5 bases remaining between them.

The chain recombines TRBV11-2 with TRBJ1-3; 7 nucleotides agree with TRBD1. This CDR3 has 14 residues. The germline gives CDR1 SGHAT, CDR2 FQNNGV. Trimming removed 5 bases from V and 2 bases from J; junction bases left unmatched: 3. This CDR3 is CASSPTGTGNTIYF. Here the CDR3 DNA reads TGTGCCAGCAGCCCGACAGGGACTGGAAACACCATATATTTT.

This clone was recorded once. The chain employs TRBV6-5 and TRBJ2-3, with 7 bases that match TRBD1. CDR3 length: 16 amino acids. The trim removed 2 bases at V and 3 bases at J, leaving 8 bases unmatched. Germline assignment: CDR1 MNHEY and CDR2 SVGAGI. In DNA form, the CDR3 reads TGTGCCAGCAGTTACAGGGGGCAATTGGGGACAGATACGCAGTATTTT. This encodes CASSYRGQLGTDTQYF.

This clone was observed at least ten times. The chain is built from TRBV19 and TRBJ1-6, with TRBD1 matching over 10 bases. Per the germline V gene, CDR1 is LNHDA and CDR2 is SQIVND (reference sequence). Trimming removed 3 bases from V and 8 bases from J; junction bases left unmatched: 1. This CDR3 contains 14 residues. CDR3 loop: CASSIGQGDSPLHF. CDR3 in DNA: TGTGCCAGTAGTATCGGACAGGGGGATTCACCCCTCCACTTT.

The chain has TRBV6-6 and TRBJ2-7; D unclear. V was trimmed by 6 bases and J by 4 bases, leaving 7 bases between them. This CDR3 has 11 amino acids. Germline V CDR1 and CDR2: MNHNY, SVGAGI (reference sequence). Here the CDR3 DNA reads TGTGCCAGCAGCCAAGAGTACGAGCAGTACTTC. Amino acid sequence: CASSQEYEQYF.

The chain joins TRBV5-1 to TRBJ1-1; 11 nucleotides line up with TRBD1. V gave up 3 bases and J gave up 1 base; unmatched junction bases: 5. CDR1 SGHRS and CDR2 YFSETQ come from the germline V gene. The CDR3 contains 16 residues. CDR3 nucleotides: TGCGCCAGCAGCTCCCGGGACAGGGGGAGGAACACTGAAGCTTTCTTT. Protein sequence: CASSSRDRGRNTEAFF. The whole variable domain, filled in from reference TRBV5-1 and TRBJ1-1, reads KAGVTQTPRYLIKTRGQQVTLSCSPISGHRSVSWYQQTPGQGLQFLFEYFSETQRNKGNFPGRFSGRQFSNSRSEMNVSTLELGDSALYLCASSSRDRGRNTEAFFGQGTRLTVV.

The chain recombines TRBV6-6 with TRBJ1-4; 11 nucleotides match TRBD1. This CDR3 is 18 amino acids long. Per the germline V gene, CDR1 is MNHNY and CDR2 is SVGAGI (reference sequence). V trimming: 5 bases; J trimming: 1 base; junction bases outside the gene matches: 9. The CDR3 region has the DNA TGTGCCAGCAGTCGAAGTCCGGGACAGGGGGGAACTAATGAAAAACTGTTTTTT. This translates into CASSRSPGQGGTNEKLFF.